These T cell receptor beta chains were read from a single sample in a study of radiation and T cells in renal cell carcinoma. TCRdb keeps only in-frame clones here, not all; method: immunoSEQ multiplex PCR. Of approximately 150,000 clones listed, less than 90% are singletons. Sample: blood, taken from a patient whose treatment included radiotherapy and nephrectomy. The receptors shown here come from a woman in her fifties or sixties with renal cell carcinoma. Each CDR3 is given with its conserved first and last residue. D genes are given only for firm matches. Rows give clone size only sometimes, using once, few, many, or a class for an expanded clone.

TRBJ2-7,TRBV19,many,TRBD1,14,TGTGCCAGTAGTGTCGGACAGGTACACTACGAGCAGTACTTC,CASSVGQVHYEQYF
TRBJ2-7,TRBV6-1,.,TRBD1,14,TGTGCCAGCAGTCCCGGGACAGTATCCTACGAGCAGTACTTC,CASSPGTVSYEQYF
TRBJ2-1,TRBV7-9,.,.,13,TGTGCCAGCAGCCAGGGACTCCACAATGAGCAGTTCTTC,CASSQGLHNEQFF
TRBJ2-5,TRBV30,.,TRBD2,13,TGTGCCTGGAGCGTGGGGACTAAAGAGACCCAGTACTTC,CAWSVGTKETQYF
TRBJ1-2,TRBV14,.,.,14,TGTGCCAGCAGCCGATCGGGGGGGTCGAGTGGCTACACCTTC,CASSRSGGSSGYTF
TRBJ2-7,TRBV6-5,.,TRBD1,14,TGTGCCAGCAGTCCCGGGACAGGGGGTGACGAGCAGTACTTC,CASSPGTGGDEQYF
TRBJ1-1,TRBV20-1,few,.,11,TGCAGTGCCCCTTATAACACTGAAGCTTTCTTT,CSAPYNTEAFF
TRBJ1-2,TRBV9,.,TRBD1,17,TGTGCCAGCAGCACGACCGGGACAGGGGGCTTCTACTATGGCTACACCTTC,CASSTTGTGGFYYGYTF
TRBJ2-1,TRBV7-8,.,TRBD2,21,TGTGCCAGCAGCCGAATATCTGGACTAGCGGGGGGGCCTGGGCTTTGGGGTGAGCAGTTCTTC,CASSRISGLAGGPGLWGEQFF
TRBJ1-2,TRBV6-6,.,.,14,TGTGCCAGCAGTGTGCCGGGCTCAGGGAGAGGCTACACCTTC,CASSVPGSGRGYTF
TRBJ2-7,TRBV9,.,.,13,TGTGCCAGCAGCGTCGGACACTCCTACGAGCAGTACTTC,CASSVGHSYEQYF
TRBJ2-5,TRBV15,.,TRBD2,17,TGTGCCACCAGCAGAGATTTCCCTGGGGGGGGGCAAGAGACCCAGTACTTC,CATSRDFPGGGQETQYF
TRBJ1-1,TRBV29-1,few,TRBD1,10,TGCAGCGCAGGGGACAGCGAAGCTTTCTTT,CSAGDSEAFF
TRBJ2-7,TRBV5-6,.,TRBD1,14,TGTGCCAGCAGCGGGGGACAGGACTTCTACGAGCAGTACTTC,CASSGGQDFYEQYF
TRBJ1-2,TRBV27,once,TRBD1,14,TGTGCCAGCAGTCATCGGGACAGGGTGGGTGGCTACACCTTC,CASSHRDRVGGYTF
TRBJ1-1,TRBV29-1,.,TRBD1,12,TGCAGCGCCGGACAGGGGAACACTGAAGCTTTCTTT,CSAGQGNTEAFF
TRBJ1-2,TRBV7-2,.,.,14,TGTGCCAGCAGCCCCCGGGGAGCTAACTATGGCTACACCTTC,CASSPRGANYGYTF
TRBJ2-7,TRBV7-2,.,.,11,TGTGCCAGCAGCCCGGAGGGGGAGCAGTACTTC,CASSPEGEQYF
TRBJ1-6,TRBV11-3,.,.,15,TGTGCCAGCAGCTTAGGCGGGACCGAAGGCTCACCCCTCCACTTT,CASSLGGTEGSPLHF
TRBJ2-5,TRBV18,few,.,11,TGTGCCAGCTCAGGCCGGGAGACCCAGTACTTC,CASSGRETQYF
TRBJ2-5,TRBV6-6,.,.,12,TGTGCCAGCGGACTGCGGGTAGAGACCCAGTACTTC,CASGLRVETQYF
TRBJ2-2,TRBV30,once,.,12,TGTGCCTGGAGTATGAGCCGCGGGGAGCTGTTTTTT,CAWSMSRGELFF
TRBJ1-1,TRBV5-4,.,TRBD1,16,TGTGCCAGCAGCACCGCAGGGGGTCACATGAACACTGAAGCTTTCTTT,CASSTAGGHMNTEAFF
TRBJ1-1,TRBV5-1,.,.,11,TGCGCCAGCAGCGCTGACACTGAAGCTTTCTTT,CASSADTEAFF
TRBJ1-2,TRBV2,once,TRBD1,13,TGTGCCAGCAAGACAGGGGGTGGATATGGCTACACCTTC,CASKTGGGYGYTF
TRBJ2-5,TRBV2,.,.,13,TGTGCCAGCAGTGAAGGAGCCTTGGAGACCCAGTACTTC,CASSEGALETQYF
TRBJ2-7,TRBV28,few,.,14,TGTGCCAGCAGTCGGTTCTCCGGGAACTACGAGCAGTACTTC,CASSRFSGNYEQYF
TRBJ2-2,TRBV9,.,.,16,TGTGCCAGCAGCGTAGGAAACAGCGTCAACACCGGGGAGCTGTTTTTT,CASSVGNSVNTGELFF
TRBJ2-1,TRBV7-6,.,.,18,TGTGCCAGCAGCTTAGGAACGGGTCGGGGACTTAACTACAATGAGCAGTTCTTC,CASSLGTGRGLNYNEQFF
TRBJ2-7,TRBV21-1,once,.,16,TGTGCCAGCAGCAGAGATTTCCGGGACCGTTTCTACGAGCAGTACTTC,CASSRDFRDRFYEQYF
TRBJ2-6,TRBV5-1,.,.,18,TGCGCCAGCAGCTTGGCCGGGGGGCGAGTCTCTGGGGCCAACGTCCTGACTTTC,CASSLAGGRVSGANVLTF
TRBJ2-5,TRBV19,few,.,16,TGTGCCAGTAGTAAACGTCGGGACAATTACCAAGAGACCCAGTACTTC,CASSKRRDNYQETQYF
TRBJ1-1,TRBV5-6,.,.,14,TGTGCCAGCAGCACCGGACAGACTTCAAAGGAAGCTTTCTTT,CASSTGQTSKEAFF
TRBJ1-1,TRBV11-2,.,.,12,TGTGCCAGCAGCCTAGGGGAGGGGGGAGCTTTCTTT,CASSLGEGGAFF
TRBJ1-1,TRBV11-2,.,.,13,TGTGCCAGCAGCTTTTTTGTGGGCACTGAAGCTTTCTTT,CASSFFVGTEAFF
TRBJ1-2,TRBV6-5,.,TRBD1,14,TGTGCCAGCAGTTATGGGCAGGGGGCTTACGGCTACACCTTC,CASSYGQGAYGYTF
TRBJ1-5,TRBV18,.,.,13,TGTGCCAGCTCACCAACGGGGGATCAGCCCCAGCATTTT,CASSPTGDQPQHF
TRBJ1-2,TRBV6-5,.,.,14,TGTGCCAGCAGTTACTCGAGTTCCCCCCCAGTATCCACCTTC,CASSYSSSPPVSTF
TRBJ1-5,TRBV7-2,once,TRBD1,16,TGTGCCAGCAGCTTAGCAGGGACAGGGGGCCTTCAGCCCCAGCATTTT,CASSLAGTGGLQPQHF
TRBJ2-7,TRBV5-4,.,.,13,TGTGCCAGCAGCTTTGGGACCGGCTACGAGCAGTACTTC,CASSFGTGYEQYF
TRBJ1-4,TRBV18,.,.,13,TGTGCCAGCTCACCCCTCCCAGACGAAAAACTGTTTTTT,CASSPLPDEKLFF
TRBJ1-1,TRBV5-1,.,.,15,TGCGCCAGCAGCTTGGGAACCAGGGGGAACACTGAAGCTTTCTTT,CASSLGTRGNTEAFF
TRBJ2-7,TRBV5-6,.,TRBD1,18,TGTGCCAGCAGCAGGCTAACTTCCGGGACAGGCTTAACCTACGAGCAGTACTTC,CASSRLTSGTGLTYEQYF
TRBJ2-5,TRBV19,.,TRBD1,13,TGTGCCAGCCGCGGACAGGGTATCGAGACCCAGTACTTC,CASRGQGIETQYF
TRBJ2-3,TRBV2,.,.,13,TGTGCCAGCCAGGGACCTCTCGGAGATACGCAGTATTTT,CASQGPLGDTQYF
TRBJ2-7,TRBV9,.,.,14,TGTGCCAGCAGCGTAGGGGTTTTCCGCGACGAGCAGTACTTC,CASSVGVFRDEQYF